Following are 19 T cell receptor beta chains from one sample sequenced in a study of blood T cell repertoires in COVID-19. Repertoires were generated with immunoSEQ multiplex PCR, while TCRdb's copy carries only in-frame clones and drops some. The sample lists around 400,000 clones; 80% to 85% were seen once. Sequencing was done on a sample of PBMCs or T cells enriched from blood (not recorded which). The source of these receptors is a woman aged 45-65 years who had recovered from COVID-19.

This chain links TRBV5-6 with TRBJ2-7; TRBD2 might be the D (5 bases). The germline gives CDR1 SGHDT, CDR2 YYEEEE. Trimming shortened V by 4 bases and J by 4 bases, and 9 bases separated the two germline ends. The CDR3 has 12 residues. Written as DNA, the CDR3 is TGTGCCAGCAGCGGAGGAATATACGAGCAGTACTTC. As protein: CASSGGIYEQYF.

The rearrangement links TRBV5-3 to TRBJ2-4, with 8 bases that match TRBD1. TRBV5-3 is designated an ORF whose function remains uncertain. The CDR3 is made up of 13 amino acids. Germline trimming cut 4 bases from V and 5 bases from J; bases unmatched to any gene: 2. As DNA, the CDR3 is TGTGCCAGAAGCCCGGGACAGGAAAACATTCAGTACTTC. Amino acids: CARSPGQENIQYF.

This chain uses TRBV6-5 with TRBJ1-2; D remains unclear. The V end was cut by 0 bases, the J end by 4 bases, with 6 bases between. The germline gives CDR1 MNHEY, CDR2 SVGAGI. This CDR3 has 13 amino acids. The CDR3 loop is CASSYSSVYGYTF. For the CDR3, the DNA is TGTGCCAGCAGTTACTCGAGCGTCTATGGCTACACCTTC.

Here the CDR3 reads CASSLSGDDEQFF. In nucleotides, the CDR3 is TGTGCCAGCAGCCTCTCAGGTGACGATGAGCAGTTCTTC. This chain links TRBV7-3 with TRBJ2-1; unclear D gene. Germline V gene data show CDR1 as SGHTA and CDR2 as FQGTGA. The CDR3 totals 13 residues. V lost 5 bases, J lost 8 bases, and 13 bases lay in between.

The V and J genes are TRBV19 and TRBJ1-5; a weak D match, TRBD1 (6 bases). Deletions cut 3 bases from V and 4 bases from J, with 19 bases between. The CDR3 is made up of 17 amino acids. Germline values: CDR1 LNHDA, CDR2 SQIVND (reference sequence). CDR3 sequence reads: CASSINRDTLGNQPQHF. In DNA form, the CDR3 reads TGTGCCAGTAGTATTAATAGGGACACTCTGGGGAATCAGCCCCAGCATTTT. Based on the CDR3 plus reference TRBV19 and TRBJ1-5, the full variable domain is DGGITQSPKYLFRKEGQNVTLSCEQNLNHDAMYWYRQDPGQGLRLIYYSQIVNDFQKGDIAEGYSVSREKKESFPLTVTSAQKNPTAFYLCASSINRDTLGNQPQHFGDGTRLSIL.

In this sample, this clone turned up once. Within the sample, other DNA sequences also encode this same CDR3. The J gene is TRBJ1-2, the V gene TRBV3-1 (or the pseudogene TRBV3-2), with 8 bases identical to TRBD1. The CDR3 contains 13 residues. Germline V gene data show CDR1 as LGHDT and CDR2 as YNNKEL (reference sequence). V shed 1 base, J shed 5 bases, and the junction held 0 bases outside the gene matches. The DNA of the CDR3 is TGTGCCAGCAGCCAAGGGACAGGGTATGGCTACACCTTC. Residues: CASSQGTGYGYTF.

The chain links TRBV5-1 to TRBJ1-3; 7 nucleotides align to TRBD1. V was pared by 0 bases and J by 0 bases, with 15 bases of the junction left unmatched. CDR1 is SGHRS and CDR2 is YFSETQ in the germline V gene. The CDR3 sequence is 20 residues long. CDR3 DNA sequence: TGCGCCAGCAGCTTGGCCCCTGGGGTTACAGGGGTCAACTCTGGAAACACCATATATTTT. Encoded protein: CASSLAPGVTGVNSGNTIYF. Complete variable domain (other parts from reference TRBV5-1 and TRBJ1-3): KAGVTQTPRYLIKTRGQQVTLSCSPISGHRSVSWYQQTPGQGLQFLFEYFSETQRNKGNFPGRFSGRQFSNSRSEMNVSTLELGDSALYLCASSLAPGVTGVNSGNTIYFGEGSWLTVV.

V and J are TRBV6-5 and TRBJ1-6; 8 nucleotides match TRBD1. Germline values: CDR1 MNHEY, CDR2 SVGAGI. CDR3 length equals 14 residues. The V segment lost 6 bases and the J segment 3 bases; nucleotides outside the gene matches: 1. CDR3 loop: CASRGTGYNSPLHF. The CDR3 bases are TGTGCCAGCAGGGGGACAGGCTATAATTCACCCCTCCACTTT.

This rearrangement joins TRBV5-5 to TRBJ1-1; D is possibly TRBD1 (5 bases). Germline CDR1 SGHKS, CDR2 YYEKEE (reference sequence). CDR3 length equals 16 residues. V lost 0 bases to trimming and J lost 6 bases, with 18 bases between them. Written as DNA, the CDR3 is TGTGCCAGCAGCTTGGGCAGGGCCCCACGATCCCCTGAAGCTTTCTTT. Amino acids: CASSLGRAPRSPEAFF.

The rearrangement joins TRBV7-8 to TRBJ2-7; tentative D call: TRBD1 (6 bases). The V end lost 4 bases, the J end lost 0 bases, and 13 bases lay between the germline ends. Germline V gene data show CDR1 as SGHVS and CDR2 as FQNEAQ. The length of the CDR3 is 15 residues. CDR3 sequence: CASSYRQANSYEQYF. CDR3 DNA sequence: TGTGCCAGCAGCTACCGACAGGCCAACTCCTACGAGCAGTACTTC.

The CDR3 here is CAWSVYRGPMNEKLFF. In nucleotides, the CDR3 is TGTGCCTGGAGTGTATATAGGGGGCCGATGAATGAAAAACTGTTTTTT. The chain links TRBV30 to TRBJ1-4, with 7 bases aligning to TRBD1. Germline trimming cut 0 bases from V and 5 bases from J; bases unmatched to any gene: 9. Germline loops: CDR1 GTSNPN, CDR2 SVGIG (reference sequence). The CDR3 sequence is 16 residues long.

Remarks on this clone: This same CDR3 is encoded by further DNA sequences in the sample. The gene calls are TRBV7-9 and TRBJ1-2; 11 bases map to TRBD1. The CDR3 spans 14 residues. J was trimmed by 4 bases and V by 4 bases; bases with no gene match: 2. CDR1 SEHNR and CDR2 FQNEAQ come from the germline V gene (reference sequence). The CDR3 sequence: CASSSGTGGYGYTF. Here the CDR3 DNA reads TGTGCCAGCAGCTCTGGGACAGGGGGCTATGGCTACACCTTC.

V gene TRBV11-3 combines with J gene TRBJ2-1; 9 nucleotides line up with TRBD1. J was trimmed by 2 bases and V by 5 bases; bases with no gene match: 4. Germline CDR1 and CDR2: SGHNT and YENEEA. The CDR3 is 15 residues long. CDR3 sequence (DNA): TGTGCCAGCAGCCAGACAGGGGGTGCCTACAATGAGCAGTTCTTC. Translated, it gives CASSQTGGAYNEQFF.

The V and J genes are TRBV3-1 (or the pseudogene TRBV3-2) and TRBJ1-4; 7 bases line up with TRBD1. The CDR3 is 14 amino acids. Per the germline V gene, CDR1 is LGHDT and CDR2 is YNNKEL (reference sequence). J gave up 7 bases and V 4 bases, and 6 bases lay outside the gene matches. In DNA form, the CDR3 reads TGTGCCAGCAGCCCGACAGGGCGGGGTGAAAAACTGTTTTTT. This gives the protein CASSPTGRGEKLFF.

This chain connects TRBV7-6 to TRBJ2-2; no definite D call. CDR3 length: 13 residues. V lost 5 bases to trimming and J lost 2 bases, with 6 bases between them. Germline CDR1 reads SGHVS; CDR2 reads FNYEAQ. CDR3 protein: CASSPVNTGELFF. In nucleotides, the CDR3 is TGTGCCAGCAGCCCAGTAAACACCGGGGAGCTGTTTTTT.

The gene calls are TRBV6-1 and TRBJ2-2, with a tentative D call TRBD1 (6 bases). This CDR3 comprises 15 residues. The V and J ends lost 5 bases and 5 bases respectively, with 15 bases between them. Germline-derived CDR1 and CDR2 are MNHNS and SASEGT. CDR3 sequence (DNA): TGTGCCAGCAGTCTGGGCCAGGGGATTACCGGGGAGCTGTTTTTT. Translating it yields CASSLGQGITGELFF.

The chain recombines TRBV3-1 (or the pseudogene TRBV3-2) with TRBJ2-5, with TRBD2 identical over 8 bases. V shed 1 base, J shed 3 bases, and the junction held 4 bases outside the gene matches. Germline CDR1 and CDR2: LGHDT and YNNKEL (reference sequence). The CDR3 consists of 15 residues. The CDR3: CASSQAGGEEETQYF. The CDR3 nucleotides are TGTGCCAGCAGCCAAGCGGGGGGGGAGGAAGAGACCCAGTACTTC.

This chain links TRBV2 with TRBJ1-2; 7 bases line up with TRBD1. The germline CDR1 and CDR2 sequences are SNHLY and FYNNEI. Trimming cost V 7 bases and J 1 base; bases outside gene matches: 15. The CDR3 spans 17 residues. CDR3 in DNA: TGTGCCAGCACGCGCACCTCTGGACAGGCTTATAACTATGGCTACACCTTC. Residues: CASTRTSGQAYNYGYTF.

The J gene is TRBJ1-2, the V gene TRBV4-3; 8 positions agree with TRBD1. Trimming cost V 5 bases and J 6 bases; bases outside gene matches: 8. CDR3 length: 14 residues. Germline values: CDR1 LGHNA, CDR2 YSLEER. CDR3 amino acids: CASSRTGKGNGYTF. The CDR3 DNA reads TGCGCCAGCAGCAGGACAGGGAAAGGTAATGGCTACACCTTC.